This T cell receptor (beta chain) was documented in a study of blood T cell repertoires in COVID-19. The CDR3 spans 15 residues. Germline values: CDR1 SNHLY, CDR2 FYNNEI. The V gene end was trimmed by 4 bases and the J gene end by 5 bases; junction bases not matched to a gene: 6. Enrolled during active infection, Seattle patients were then followed longitudinally. Original data processing: Estimation of nucleated cell counts relied on the amplification of reference gene primers. Clones were read by immunoSEQ multiplex PCR, and TCRdb kept only the in-frame ones, dropping some. Clone size and the V and J calls come from that table; the DNA yielded D and trimming. The top ten clones hold 2.5% to 3% of a sample with about 170,000 clones, 84% of them seen once.

Sequencing was performed on peripheral blood. The V and J genes are TRBV2 and TRBJ2-2; 8 nucleotides match TRBD2. The receptor was derived from a woman of 80 years or more with COVID-19, enrolled during active disease. CDR3 protein: CASSAAGGHTGELFF. The CDR3 DNA reads as TGTGCCAGCAGTGCCGCGGGAGGACATACCGGGGAGCTGTTTTTT.